The 2 T cell receptor beta chains listed next were all sequenced from one sample in a study of blood T cell repertoires in COVID-19. The assay was immunoSEQ multiplex PCR, and TCRdb's table has in-frame clones only and misses some. The table has some 250,000 clones, approximately 83% seen once; the top ten hold approximately 1.9%. Sequencing was done on a sample of PBMCs or T cells enriched from blood (not recorded which). The receptor source for this set is a woman aged 45-65 years who had recovered from COVID-19.

This chain uses TRBV9 with TRBJ2-1; tentatively, D is TRBD2 (5 bases). This CDR3 is 14 amino acids long. Germline V gene sequence: CDR1 SGDLS, CDR2 YYNGEE. With 2 bases removed from V and 6 bases from J, the gap between germline ends came to 12 bases. Here the CDR3 DNA reads TGTGCCAGCAGCGTCGGTACTAGAACCAATGAGCAGTTCTTC. Its protein product is CASSVGTRTNEQFF.

This clone occurred a few times. The rearrangement links TRBV5-4 to TRBJ2-1, with D uncertain. This CDR3 comprises 15 residues. Between the trimmed V and J ends, which lost 0 bases and 5 bases, there was a span of 12 bases. Germline CDR1 and CDR2: SGHNT and YYREEE (reference sequence). The CDR3 region is CASSLGGTLNNEQFF. In DNA form, the CDR3 reads TGTGCCAGCAGCTTGGGAGGTACGCTTAACAATGAGCAGTTCTTC.